Listed below are T cell receptor beta chains from one sample, sequenced in a study of technical replicates of blood from several donors. The data were produced by immunoSEQ multiplex PCR, yet TCRdb's version contains in-frame clones alone and is incomplete. The data contain about 70,000 clones, approximately 86% of them singletons. Sequencing was done on a sample of PBMCs. Receptor source: a human donor in good health. Some clones in this sample may be carry-over from other donors' samples. Both conserved end residues are part of each CDR3. The D gene is left open where the match is weak. The size entry is marked missing in some rows and otherwise reads once, few, many or a size class.

j_gene,abundance,v_gene,d_gene,CDR3aa,CDR3nt
TRBJ1-3,once,TRBV2,NA,CASSEILRAGNTIYF,TGTGCCAGCAGTGAAATTCTACGGGCTGGAAACACCATATATTTT
TRBJ1-2,NA,TRBV4-1,NA,CASSQVEDTLENYGYTF,TGCGCCAGCAGCCAAGTAGAGGACACTCTCGAGAACTATGGCTACACCTTC
TRBJ1-2,once,TRBV27,NA,CASSAGLGGYTF,TGTGCCAGCAGTGCAGGACTAGGAGGCTACACCTTC
TRBJ1-2,NA,TRBV5-4,NA,CASTESGRGSVGYGYTF,TGTGCCAGCACCGAATCGGGGAGGGGTAGTGTGGGCTATGGCTACACCTTC
TRBJ2-1,NA,TRBV7-2,TRBD2,CASSPGLASNEQFF,TGTGCCAGCAGCCCAGGACTAGCGAGTAATGAGCAGTTCTTC
TRBJ2-7,NA,TRBV5-4,NA,CASSLSIEDEQYF,TGTGCCAGCAGCTTGTCCATTGAGGACGAGCAGTACTTC
TRBJ2-7,NA,TRBV9,TRBD2,CASSPLGGGTYEQYF,TGTGCCAGCAGCCCCCTGGGGGGAGGGACCTACGAGCAGTACTTC
TRBJ1-3,NA,TRBV28,NA,CASSLFSNTIYF,TGTGCCAGCAGTTTATTCTCGAACACCATATATTTT
TRBJ1-4,NA,TRBV4-1,NA,CASSQNEWPANEKLFF,TGCGCCAGCAGCCAAAATGAATGGCCCGCTAATGAAAAACTGTTTTTT
TRBJ1-1,NA,TRBV7-9,TRBD1,CASSLRQGGTEAFF,TGTGCCAGCAGCTTAAGGCAGGGGGGCACTGAAGCTTTCTTT
TRBJ2-1,NA,TRBV7-7,TRBD2,CASSSNSGRGNNEQFF,TGTGCCAGCAGCTCAAATAGCGGGAGGGGAAACAATGAGCAGTTCTTC
TRBJ2-1,NA,TRBV5-6,TRBD2,CASSLWLAGGPIF,TGTGCCAGCAGCTTGTGGCTAGCGGGAGGGCCAATCTTC
TRBJ2-1,medium-sized,TRBV9,NA,CASSDAAAGARRRGEQFF,TGTGCCAGCAGCGACGCCGCCGCAGGGGCTAGAAGGCGCGGTGAGCAGTTCTTC
TRBJ2-1,NA,TRBV30,NA,CAWGHGGSYNEQFF,TGTGCCTGGGGGCACGGGGGCTCCTACAATGAGCAGTTCTTC
TRBJ1-4,NA,TRBV18,NA,CASSGEKLFF,TGTGCCAGCTCCGGTGAAAAACTGTTTTTT
TRBJ1-1,few,TRBV5-8,TRBD1,CASSSGQGSLAEAFF,TGTGCCAGCAGCTCCGGACAGGGGTCCCTCGCTGAAGCTTTCTTT
TRBJ1-2,NA,TRBV4-1,TRBD1,CASSEQGTLYGYTF,TGCGCCAGCAGCGAACAGGGGACTCTCTATGGCTACACCTTC
TRBJ1-2,many,TRBV14,NA,CASSQRGTSIQGYTF,TGTGCCAGCAGCCAAAGGGGTACGAGCATCCAAGGCTACACCTTC